Shown below are 6 T cell receptor beta chains from a single sample sequenced in a study of cytomegalovirus exposure and HLA in healthy donors. PCR involved 60 Vbeta and 13 Jbeta primers. Measured with immunoSEQ multiplex PCR; TCRdb has only the in-frame clones, and not every one. The data contain some 180,000 clones, approximately 9.5% of them singletons. The sample taken for sequencing was PBMCs. These receptors were taken from a woman aged 25 to 39 in good health and CMV-seropositive.

This clone appeared a few times. The chain links TRBV2 to TRBJ1-1, with unresolved D. Germline loops: CDR1 SNHLY, CDR2 FYNNEI. This CDR3 comprises 12 residues. Trimming removed 1 base from V and 9 bases from J, with 9 bases in between. DNA for the CDR3: TGTGCCAGCAGTGAAGGCCGTAGTCAAGCTTTCTTT. It codes for CASSEGRSQAFF.

The sample holds one count of this clone. The chain combines TRBV5-5 with TRBJ1-2; weak D call: TRBD1 (6 bases). CDR3 length: 14 residues. V gave up 2 bases and J gave up 8 bases, with 16 bases separating them. Germline V CDR1 and CDR2: SGHKS, YYEKEE (reference sequence). Here the CDR3 DNA reads TGTGCCAGCAGCTTACAGGGTTGGCAGGAGGGCTACACCTTC. Its protein product is CASSLQGWQEGYTF.

The chain combines TRBV5-1 with TRBJ2-7, with 8 positions matching TRBD2. Germline V lookup: CDR1 SGHRS, CDR2 YFSETQ. With 0 bases clipped from V and 9 bases from J, the junction kept 14 bases outside the gene matches. There are 16 residues in the CDR3. The CDR3 region is CASSLEGTRGRWVQYF. The CDR3 bases are TGCGCCAGCAGCTTGGAGGGGACTAGAGGGAGGTGGGTGCAGTACTTC.

The J gene is TRBJ2-5, the V gene TRBV19; 8 bases fit TRBD1. V lost 3 bases to trimming and J lost 5 bases; unmatched junction nucleotides: 11. The CDR3 covers 16 residues. The germline CDR1 and CDR2 sequences are LNHDA and SQIVND (reference sequence). The CDR3 spells CASSMTGAGSWETQYF. Here the CDR3 DNA reads TGTGCCAGTAGTATGACAGGGGCCGGTTCGTGGGAGACCCAGTACTTC.

This chain uses TRBV11-2 with TRBJ2-7; TRBD2 matches 10 bases. This CDR3 is built from 16 residues. Losses at the gene ends were 6 bases for V and 1 base for J; bases not matched to a gene: 9. Germline loops: CDR1 SGHAT, CDR2 FQNNGV. In nucleotides, the CDR3 is TGTGCCAGCAGTTTCCCCCAGACTAGCGGGTCCTACGAGCAGTACTTC. As protein: CASSFPQTSGSYEQYF.

This clone was recorded a few times. The CDR3 DNA follows: TGCGCCAGCAGCTACCCCATGTCGGGAAACTCTGGAAACACCATATATTTT. Translating it yields CASSYPMSGNSGNTIYF. The genes are TRBV5-1 and TRBJ1-3; no clear D. CDR3 length equals 17 residues. The ends were cut back, 3 bases at V and 0 bases at J, with 16 bases in the middle. Germline lookup yields CDR1 SGHRS and CDR2 YFSETQ.